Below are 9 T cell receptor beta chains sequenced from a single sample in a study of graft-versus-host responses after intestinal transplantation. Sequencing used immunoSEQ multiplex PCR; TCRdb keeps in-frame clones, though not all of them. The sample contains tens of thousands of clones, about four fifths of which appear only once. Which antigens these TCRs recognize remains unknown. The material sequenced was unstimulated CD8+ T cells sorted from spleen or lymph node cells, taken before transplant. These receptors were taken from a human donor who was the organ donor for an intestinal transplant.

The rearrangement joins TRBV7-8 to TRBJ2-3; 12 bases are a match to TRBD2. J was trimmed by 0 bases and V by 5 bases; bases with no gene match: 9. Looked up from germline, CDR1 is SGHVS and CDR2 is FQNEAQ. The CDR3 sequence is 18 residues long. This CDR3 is CASSLGTSGFTSTDTQYF. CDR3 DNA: TGTGCCAGCAGCCTGGGGACTAGCGGGTTCACTAGCACAGATACGCAGTATTTT.

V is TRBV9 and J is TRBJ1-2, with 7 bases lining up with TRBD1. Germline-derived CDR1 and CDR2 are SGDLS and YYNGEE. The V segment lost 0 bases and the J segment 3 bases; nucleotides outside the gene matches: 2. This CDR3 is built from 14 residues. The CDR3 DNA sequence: TGTGCCAGCAGCGTAGGAGGGACAGACTATGGCTACACCTTC. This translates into CASSVGGTDYGYTF.

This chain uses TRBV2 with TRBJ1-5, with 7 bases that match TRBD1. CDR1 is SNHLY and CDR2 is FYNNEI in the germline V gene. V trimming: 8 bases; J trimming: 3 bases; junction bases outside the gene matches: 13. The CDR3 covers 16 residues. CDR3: CASSRGVQGINQPQHF. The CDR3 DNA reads TGTGCCAGCTCGCGAGGGGTACAGGGGATCAATCAGCCCCAGCATTTT.

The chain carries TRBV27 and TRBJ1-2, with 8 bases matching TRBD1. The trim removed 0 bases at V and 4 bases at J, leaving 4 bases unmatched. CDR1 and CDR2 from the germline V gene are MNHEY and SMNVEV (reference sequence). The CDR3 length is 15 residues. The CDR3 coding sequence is TGTGCCAGCAGTTTATCAATGACAGGGGTCTATGGCTACACCTTC. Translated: CASSLSMTGVYGYTF.

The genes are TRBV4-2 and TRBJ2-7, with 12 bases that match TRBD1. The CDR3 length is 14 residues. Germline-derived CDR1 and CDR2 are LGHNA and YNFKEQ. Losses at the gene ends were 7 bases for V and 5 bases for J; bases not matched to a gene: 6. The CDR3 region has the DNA TGTGCCAGCACCACCGGGACAGGGGGCCACGAGCAGTACTTC. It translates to CASTTGTGGHEQYF.

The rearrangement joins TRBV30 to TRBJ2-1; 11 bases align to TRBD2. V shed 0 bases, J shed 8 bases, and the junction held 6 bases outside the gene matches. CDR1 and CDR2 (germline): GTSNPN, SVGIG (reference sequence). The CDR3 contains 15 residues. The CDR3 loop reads CAWSVGSGGADEQFF. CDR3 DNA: TGTGCCTGGAGTGTGGGTAGCGGGGGGGCCGATGAGCAGTTCTTC.

Written as DNA, the CDR3 is TGCGCCAGCAGCTTTACAGGGGGCCATGAGCAGTTCTTC. Translation: CASSFTGGHEQFF. V and J are TRBV5-1 and TRBJ2-1; 9 bases fit TRBD1. J lost 8 bases, V lost 2 bases, and 2 bases had no gene match. Germline loops: CDR1 SGHRS, CDR2 YFSETQ. The CDR3 runs to 13 residues.

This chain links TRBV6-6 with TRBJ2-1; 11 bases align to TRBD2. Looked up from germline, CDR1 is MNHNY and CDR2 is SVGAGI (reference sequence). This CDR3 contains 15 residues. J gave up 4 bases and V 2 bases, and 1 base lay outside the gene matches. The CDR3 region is CASSYGTSGYNEQFF. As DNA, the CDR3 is TGTGCCAGCAGTTACGGGACTAGCGGTTACAATGAGCAGTTCTTC.

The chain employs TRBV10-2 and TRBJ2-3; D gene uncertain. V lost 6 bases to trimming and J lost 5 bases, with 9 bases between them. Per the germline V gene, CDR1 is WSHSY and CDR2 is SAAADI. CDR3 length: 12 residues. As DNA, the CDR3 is TGCGCCAGCAGGAAAACTGGAGATACGCAGTATTTT. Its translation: CASRKTGDTQYF.